This T cell receptor beta chain was sequenced in a study of human T cells and chemical hapten exposure. General study results and limits: DPC sensitization left the count of TCRs above 1 in 1000 unchanged.

Regarding this clonotype: The antigen remains unidentified.

From whole blood left unfractionated, total RNA was extracted. The library tagged individual cDNA molecules with unique molecular identifiers. MiXCR, run by TCRdb on the 5' RACE reads, gives a single entry per CDR3 protein. The sample comprises about 140,000 distinct CDR3 sequences, about 4.3% of which are singletons, and more than 1.2% rests with the top ten. The TCR sequence derives from a female donor in good health.

CDR3 in amino acids: CSAVEGGRNQPQHF. CDR3 nucleotides: TGCAGTGCCGTGGAGGGGGGGCGTAATCAGCCCCAGCATTTT. The chain couples TRBV20-1 to TRBJ1-5, with D possibly TRBD1 on 6 matching bases. The CDR3 contains 14 residues. Deletions cut 6 bases from V and 4 bases from J, with 16 bases between. The germline V gene has CDR1 DFQATT and CDR2 SNEGSKA (reference sequence).